This T cell receptor beta chain was profiled in a study of T cell responses to AZD1222 COVID-19 vaccine. Study observations and caveats: The donor cohort was predominantly white British with a female majority, and clonal diversity may have been underestimated.

TCRdb keeps only in-frame clones here, not all; method: immunoSEQ multiplex PCR. The profile shows about 130,000 clones, 80% to 90% of them singletons. The CDR3 contains 17 residues. The trim removed 5 bases at V and 4 bases at J, leaving 14 bases unmatched. The germline V gene has CDR1 LNHDA and CDR2 SQIVND (reference sequence). Note on this clone: The antigen remains undetermined.

The genes are TRBV19 and TRBJ1-2, with TRBD1 identical over 9 bases. The clonotype comes from an adult in good health. Sequenced here: peripheral blood, sampled on day 0 of AZD1222 vaccination. The CDR3 DNA follows: TGTGCCAGTAGTGTAGGACAGGGGTACCGGGTCGGCTATGGCTACACCTTC. It codes for CASSVGQGYRVGYGYTF.